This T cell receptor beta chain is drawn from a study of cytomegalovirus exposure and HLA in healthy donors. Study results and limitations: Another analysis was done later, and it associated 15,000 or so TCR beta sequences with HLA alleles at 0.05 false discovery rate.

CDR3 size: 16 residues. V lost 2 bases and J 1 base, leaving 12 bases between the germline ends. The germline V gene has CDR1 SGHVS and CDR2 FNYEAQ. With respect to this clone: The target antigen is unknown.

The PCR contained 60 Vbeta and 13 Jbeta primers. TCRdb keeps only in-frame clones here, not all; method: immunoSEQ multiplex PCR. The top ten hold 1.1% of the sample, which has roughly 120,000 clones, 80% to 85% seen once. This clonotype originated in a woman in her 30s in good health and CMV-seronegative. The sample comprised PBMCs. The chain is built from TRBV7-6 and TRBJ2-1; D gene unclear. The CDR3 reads CASSLMSEISYNEQFF. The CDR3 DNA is TGTGCCAGCAGCTTAATGAGCGAGATATCCTACAATGAGCAGTTCTTC. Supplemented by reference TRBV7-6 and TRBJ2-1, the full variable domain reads GAGVSQSPRYKVTKRGQDVALRCDPISGHVSLYWYRQALGQGPEFLTYFNYEAQQDKSGLPNDRFSAERPEGSISTLTIQRTEQRDSAMYRCASSLMSEISYNEQFFGPGTRLTVL.